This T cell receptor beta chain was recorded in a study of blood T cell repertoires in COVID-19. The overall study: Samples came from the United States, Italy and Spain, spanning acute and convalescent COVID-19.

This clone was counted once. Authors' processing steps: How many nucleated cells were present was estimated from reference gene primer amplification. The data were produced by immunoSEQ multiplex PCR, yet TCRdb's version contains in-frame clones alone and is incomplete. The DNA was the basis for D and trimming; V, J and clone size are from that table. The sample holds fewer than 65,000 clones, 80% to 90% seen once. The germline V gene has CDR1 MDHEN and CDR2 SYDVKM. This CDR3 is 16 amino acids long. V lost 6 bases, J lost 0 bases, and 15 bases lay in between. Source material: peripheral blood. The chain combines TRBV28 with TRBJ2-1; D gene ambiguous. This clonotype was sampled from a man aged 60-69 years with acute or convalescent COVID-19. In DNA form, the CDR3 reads TGTGCCAGCAGGTCACAGATTTCCAGCTCCTACAATGAGCAGTTCTTC. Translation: CASRSQISSSYNEQFF.